These 2 T cell receptor beta chains share one sample of origin, sequenced in a study of brain T cells in children with intractable seizures. Method: immunoSEQ multiplex PCR; TCRdb's copy keeps in-frame clones and lacks some. Counted here are about 110,000 clones, 94% occurring once; the ten biggest clones make up 3.8%. Here the sequenced sample was peripheral blood, taken at surgery. These TCRs come from a boy less than two years old with hemimegalencephaly and intractable seizures.

This chain links TRBV7-8 with TRBJ2-7; tentative D call: TRBD2 (5 bases). This CDR3 has 12 amino acids. V lost 5 bases to trimming and J lost 4 bases, with 9 bases between them. The V gene's germline CDR1 is SGHVS and CDR2 FQNEAQ. The CDR3 DNA reads as TGTGCCAGCAGCCCGGCGGGTTACGAGCAGTACTTC. Residues: CASSPAGYEQYF.

This sequence joins TRBV12-5 and TRBJ2-1; 13 nucleotides line up with TRBD2. With 1 base clipped from V and 9 bases from J, the junction kept 9 bases outside the gene matches. Germline CDR1 reads LGHNT; CDR2 reads FRNRAP. This CDR3 region has 17 residues. For the CDR3, the DNA is TGTGCTAGTGGTTTGGCCCAACTAGCGGGAGGGCCCGGTGAGCAGTTCTTC. It codes for CASGLAQLAGGPGEQFF.